A selection of T cell receptor beta chains follows, all from one sample in a study of T cell changes during pregnancy in multiple sclerosis. The assay was immunoSEQ multiplex PCR, and TCRdb's table has in-frame clones only and misses some. The sample lists over 30,000 clones; roughly 88% were seen once. The input for sequencing was CD4+ T cells from peripheral blood mononuclear cells, taken before pregnancy. The receptors were gathered from a female donor with multiple sclerosis, enrolled in a pregnancy study. Both conserved end residues are part of each CDR3. A D gene is named only where the DNA matches it firmly. Clone size is given for some rows only: seen once, a few or many times, or a class if the clone is expanded.

D gene	clone size	J gene	V gene	CDR3 length	CDR3 protein	CDR3 DNA
NA	NA	TRBJ2-7	TRBV6-5	13	CASSRLERYEQYF	TGTGCCAGCAGTAGACTTGAACGCTACGAGCAGTACTTC
NA	NA	TRBJ1-3	TRBV7-9	14	CASSSGVSGNTIYF	TGTGCCAGCAGCTCAGGGGTTTCTGGAAACACCATATATTTT
NA	once	TRBJ2-7	TRBV4-2	15	CASSQVIGNSYEQYF	TGTGCCAGCAGCCAAGTTATCGGGAACTCCTACGAGCAGTACTTC
TRBD2	NA	TRBJ2-1	TRBV7-9	13	CAGDGTSGSLQFF	TGTGCCGGTGACGGTACTAGCGGGAGTCTGCAGTTCTTC
TRBD2	NA	TRBJ2-3	TRBV28	14	CASSLGGRTDTQYF	TGTGCCAGCAGTTTAGGCGGGAGGACAGATACGCAGTATTTT
NA	NA	TRBJ2-5	TRBV4-3	16	CASSQDFYGGRETQYF	TGCGCCAGCAGCCAAGATTTTTACGGGGGACGGGAGACCCAGTACTTC
TRBD1	NA	TRBJ1-4	TRBV2	14	CASKYGTDNEKLFF	TGTGCCAGCAAATACGGGACAGACAATGAAAAACTGTTTTTT
NA	NA	TRBJ2-4	TRBV9	14	CASSVGSQGNIQYF	TGTGCCAGCAGCGTAGGCTCCCAGGGGAACATTCAGTACTTC
NA	NA	TRBJ1-1	TRBV18	15	CASSPGGMRNTEAFF	TGTGCCAGCTCACCAGGGGGCATGAGGAACACTGAAGCTTTCTTT
TRBD2	NA	TRBJ2-1	TRBV5-1	14	CASSPGTSGNEQFF	TGCGCCAGCAGCCCCGGGACTAGCGGCAATGAGCAGTTCTTC
TRBD1	NA	TRBJ2-7	TRBV29-1	13	CSVADRGVYEQYF	TGCAGCGTCGCGGACAGGGGGGTGTACGAGCAGTACTTC
TRBD2	NA	TRBJ2-2	TRBV30	18	CAWSVDGRAFANTGELFF	TGTGCCTGGAGTGTTGACGGGAGGGCCTTCGCGAACACCGGGGAGCTGTTTTTT
NA	NA	TRBJ2-5	TRBV6-5	13	CASSYGTGETQYF	TGTGCCAGCAGTTACGGTACAGGAGAGACCCAGTACTTC
TRBD2	NA	TRBJ2-3	TRBV27	16	CASRRLAGVSTDTQYF	TGTGCCAGCAGGCGACTAGCGGGGGTGAGCACAGATACGCAGTATTTT
NA	NA	TRBJ1-2	TRBV28	14	CASSYLGEGGGYTF	TGTGCCAGCAGTTACCTCGGGGAGGGTGGTGGCTACACCTTC
NA	NA	TRBJ2-2	TRBV5-1	14	CASRRTYEGGELFF	TGCGCCAGCCGGAGGACTTACGAAGGCGGGGAGCTGTTTTTT
TRBD1	NA	TRBJ2-7	TRBV5-1	13	CASSRDSVYEQYF	TGCGCCAGCAGTCGGGACAGCGTCTACGAGCAGTACTTC
TRBD1	NA	TRBJ1-3	TRBV4-2	16	CASSPIRDSSGNTIYF	TGTGCCAGCAGTCCGATACGGGACAGCTCTGGAAACACCATATATTTT
NA	NA	TRBJ1-2	TRBV7-3	16	CASSLPVQASYYGYTF	TGTGCCAGCAGCTTACCAGTACAGGCAAGTTACTATGGCTACACCTTC
NA	NA	TRBJ2-7	TRBV10-3	16	CAIRRAGETSSYEQYF	TGTGCCATCAGACGGGCAGGGGAGACGAGCTCCTACGAGCAGTACTTC
TRBD1	NA	TRBJ1-1	TRBV30	16	CAWSVQGWWERTEAFF	TGTGCCTGGAGTGTACAGGGGTGGTGGGAGCGAACTGAAGCTTTCTTT
TRBD1	NA	TRBJ1-1	TRBV19	13	CASIQGARTEAFF	TGTGCCAGCATCCAGGGGGCGCGGACTGAAGCTTTCTTT
NA	NA	TRBJ1-1	TRBV28	15	CASRQLGHLNTEAFF	TGTGCCAGCAGGCAACTTGGACATTTGAACACTGAAGCTTTCTTT
TRBD1	NA	TRBJ2-1	TRBV19	13	CASRPTGGNEQFF	TGTGCCAGTAGGCCGACAGGGGGCAATGAGCAGTTCTTC
TRBD1	few	TRBJ1-4	TRBV7-9	14	CASSPDRDNEKLFF	TGTGCCAGCAGCCCGGACAGGGATAATGAAAAACTGTTTTTT
NA	few	TRBJ2-2	TRBV11-2	14	CASSPQGNTGELFF	TGTGCCAGCAGCCCTCAGGGCAACACCGGGGAGCTGTTTTTT
TRBD2	NA	TRBJ2-1	TRBV7-2	15	CASSLEAGGQGEQFF	TGTGCCAGCAGCTTAGAAGCGGGAGGGCAGGGTGAGCAGTTCTTC
NA	NA	TRBJ2-7	TRBV30	12	CAWSVQDHEQYF	TGTGCCTGGAGTGTACAGGACCACGAGCAGTACTTC
NA	NA	TRBJ2-5	TRBV6-5	15	CASRGDIWRQETQYF	TGTGCCAGCAGGGGGGACATTTGGAGGCAAGAGACCCAGTACTTC
TRBD1	once	TRBJ2-5	TRBV6-6	14	CASSGDRGLETQYF	TGTGCCAGCAGCGGGGACAGGGGGCTAGAGACCCAGTACTTC
NA	NA	TRBJ2-5	TRBV4-3	14	CASSLWVAEETQYF	TGCGCCAGCAGCCTCTGGGTAGCGGAGGAGACCCAGTACTTC
NA	NA	TRBJ2-2	TRBV9	15	CASSVGGGNTGELFF	TGTGCCAGCAGCGTAGGAGGGGGGAACACCGGGGAGCTGTTTTTT
NA	NA	TRBJ2-1	TRBV9	15	CASSVVAELYNEQFF	TGTGCCAGCAGCGTAGTAGCGGAGCTATACAATGAGCAGTTCTTC
NA	NA	TRBJ1-3	TRBV30	15	CACRTDSYSGNTIYF	TGTGCCTGTCGGACAGACTCTTACTCTGGAAACACCATATATTTT
TRBD1	NA	TRBJ1-4	TRBV30	15	CAWSRRTGPNEKLFF	TGTGCCTGGAGTAGAAGGACAGGGCCTAATGAAAAACTGTTTTTT
TRBD2	NA	TRBJ2-1	TRBV27	16	CAAGTGGLLIGGEQFF	TGTGCGGCGGGAACGGGAGGACTCCTAATTGGCGGTGAGCAGTTCTTC
NA	NA	TRBJ2-2	TRBV27	16	CASSPSRAGFTGELFF	TGTGCCAGCAGTCCGAGTAGGGCGGGCTTCACCGGGGAGCTGTTTTTT
TRBD1	once	TRBJ2-1	TRBV10-3	16	CAISVEDRGGHNEQFF	TGTGCCATCAGTGTAGAGGACAGGGGGGGCCACAATGAGCAGTTCTTC
NA	NA	TRBJ2-3	TRBV30	17	CAWSARQGQGSTDTQYF	TGTGCCTGGAGTGCCCGCCAGGGGCAAGGGTCGACAGATACGCAGTATTTT
NA	NA	TRBJ2-1	TRBV6-5	16	CASSYSSTSLNHEQFF	TGTGCCAGCAGTTACTCTTCGACTAGTCTGAATCATGAGCAGTTCTTC
NA	NA	TRBJ1-1	TRBV19	12	CATIRQRTEAFF	TGTGCCACCATCCGGCAGCGGACTGAAGCTTTCTTT
TRBD1	few	TRBJ2-1	TRBV7-9	14	CASSYRDRGNEQFF	TGTGCCAGCAGCTACCGGGACAGGGGAAATGAGCAGTTCTTC
NA	NA	TRBJ2-1	TRBV5-4	16	CASSPRPGLLGGEQFF	TGTGCCAGCAGCCCCAGACCGGGACTGCTTGGAGGCGAGCAGTTCTTC
TRBD1	NA	TRBJ1-5	TRBV5-8	16	CASSLRTGGNNQPQHF	TGTGCCAGCAGCTTACGGACAGGGGGTAACAATCAGCCCCAGCATTTT
NA	NA	TRBJ2-2	TRBV5-1	13	CASNAGGPGELFF	TGCGCCAGCAACGCAGGGGGGCCCGGGGAGCTGTTTTTT
NA	NA	TRBJ2-3	TRBV4-3	14	CASSQVSSADTQYF	TGCGCCAGCAGCCAAGTTTCTAGTGCAGATACGCAGTATTTT
NA	NA	TRBJ2-2	TRBV18	15	CASSPGGTNTGELFF	TGTGCCAGCTCACCGGGCGGGACGAACACCGGGGAGCTGTTTTTT
TRBD2	once	TRBJ2-1	TRBV7-2	15	CASSLGLAGDDEQFF	TGTGCCAGCAGCTTGGGACTAGCGGGAGATGATGAGCAGTTCTTC
NA	NA	TRBJ1-2	TRBV4-2	16	CASSQDDAGSNYGYTF	TGTGCCAGCAGCCAAGATGATGCGGGTTCTAACTATGGCTACACCTTC
TRBD2	NA	TRBJ2-1	TRBV30	15	CASTGGGLAYNEQFF	TGTGCCTCTACGGGAGGGGGTTTAGCCTACAATGAGCAGTTCTTC
TRBD2	NA	TRBJ2-1	TRBV29-1	14	CSVIRLAGSNEQFF	TGCAGCGTTATACGCCTAGCGGGATCCAATGAGCAGTTCTTC
TRBD1	NA	TRBJ1-2	TRBV28	12	CASGTGAYGYTF	TGTGCCAGCGGGACAGGGGCCTATGGCTACACCTTC
TRBD1	NA	TRBJ2-5	TRBV6-6	14	CASSQRTGGETQYF	TGTGCCAGCAGTCAAAGGACAGGTGGGGAGACCCAGTACTTC
TRBD1	NA	TRBJ2-4	TRBV6-5	15	CASSSLRQGANIQYF	TGTGCCAGCAGTTCATTACGACAGGGCGCCAACATTCAGTACTTC
NA	NA	TRBJ1-5	TRBV6-4	13	CASSDQGGQPQHF	TGTGCCAGCAGTGACCAGGGTGGACAGCCCCAGCATTTT
NA	NA	TRBJ2-1	TRBV30	14	CAWSVRSGYAEQFF	TGTGCCTGGAGTGTACGGTCCGGGTATGCTGAGCAGTTCTTC
NA	NA	TRBJ1-5	TRBV10-3	15	CAIQGGGSGNQPQHF	TGTGCCATCCAAGGTGGCGGATCTGGCAATCAGCCCCAGCATTTT
TRBD1	NA	TRBJ2-2	TRBV19	17	CASSPIKGQGSTGELFF	TGTGCCAGTAGCCCGATTAAGGGACAGGGCTCCACCGGGGAGCTGTTTTTT
NA	NA	TRBJ2-7	TRBV18	14	CASSPGLLAYEQYF	TGTGCCAGCTCACCAGGGCTTCTCGCCTACGAGCAGTACTTC
NA	NA	TRBJ2-1	TRBV5-1	13	CASSWRESGEQFF	TGCGCCAGCAGCTGGAGGGAGTCGGGAGAGCAGTTCTTC